These T cell receptor beta chains were read from a single sample in a study of blood T cell repertoires in COVID-19. Here immunoSEQ multiplex PCR was the method, and the copy in TCRdb shows in-frame clones only, minus some. The repertoire holds some 150,000 clones, with 70% to 85% as singletons. Sequenced: peripheral blood. These receptors were obtained from a woman aged 45-59 years in a cohort sampled during active or convalescent COVID-19. CDR3s include the opening cysteine and the closing phenylalanine or tryptophan. Fields, in order: D gene, clone size, V gene, J gene, CDR3 protein, CDR3 DNA. A D gene is named only where the DNA matches it firmly. Clone size is given for some rows only: seen once, a few or many times, or a class if the clone is expanded.

>NA|NA|TRBV12-3/TRBV12-4|TRBJ1-1
CASSLGLLTEAFF
TGTGCCAGCAGTTTGGGACTGCTCACTGAAGCTTTCTTT
>NA|NA|TRBV19|TRBJ1-6
CASSISRRKDSPLHF
TGTGCCAGTAGTATATCAAGGAGGAAGGATTCACCCCTCCACTTT
>NA|NA|TRBV14|TRBJ2-7
CASSPLLEAYEQYF
TGTGCCAGCAGCCCCCTACTCGAAGCCTACGAGCAGTACTTC
>NA|NA|TRBV10-2|TRBJ2-7
CASSESGGSEQYF
TGCGCCAGCAGTGAGTCCGGGGGTTCCGAGCAGTACTTC
>NA|NA|TRBV11-2|TRBJ2-1
CASSLDLGGVSYNEQFF
TGTGCCAGCAGCTTAGATCTCGGGGGAGTCTCCTACAATGAGCAGTTCTTC
>TRBD2|NA|TRBV29-1|TRBJ2-1
CSVDRGGINEQFF
TGCAGCGTTGACCGGGGGGGCATCAATGAGCAGTTCTTC
>NA|NA|TRBV19|TRBJ2-1
CASGYRVHNEQFF
TGTGCCAGTGGGTACAGGGTCCACAATGAGCAGTTCTTC
>NA|NA|TRBV10-3|TRBJ1-5
CAISPSQAIWEGQHF
TGTGCCATCAGCCCGAGTCAGGCCATCTGGGAGGGCCAGCATTTT
>TRBD1|NA|TRBV2|TRBJ1-2
CASTGTGANYGYTF
TGTGCCAGCACCGGGACAGGGGCTAACTATGGCTACACCTTC
>TRBD1|NA|TRBV14|TRBJ1-6
CASSQEQGVSPLHF
TGTGCCAGCAGCCAAGAACAGGGGGTCTCACCCCTCCACTTT
>NA|NA|TRBV6-5|TRBJ2-3
CASRELYTDTQYF
TGTGCCAGCAGGGAGCTGTACACAGATACGCAGTATTTT
>NA|NA|TRBV7-2|TRBJ2-1
CASSHRSSYNEQFF
TGTGCCAGCAGCCACAGGAGCTCCTACAATGAGCAGTTCTTC
>NA|NA|TRBV6-5|TRBJ2-1
CASSYSLAEYNEQFF
TGTGCCAGCAGTTACTCCTTGGCGGAGTACAATGAGCAGTTCTTC
>NA|NA|TRBV11-2|TRBJ1-4
CASSLRGGNEKLFF
TGTGCCAGCAGCTTACGGGGGGGGAATGAAAAACTGTTTTTT
>NA|NA|TRBV7-9|TRBJ1-6
CASSKPGTRNSPLHF
TGTGCCAGCAGCAAACCCGGGACAAGGAATTCACCCCTCCACTTT
>TRBD2|once|TRBV11-2|TRBJ2-1
CASGVAGAENYNEQFF
TGTGCCAGCGGGGTAGCGGGGGCCGAAAATTACAATGAGCAGTTCTTC
>NA|NA|TRBV5-1|TRBJ2-1
CASSLRGFNEQFF
TGCGCCAGCAGCCTGAGGGGGTTCAATGAGCAGTTCTTC
>NA|NA|TRBV11-3|TRBJ1-3
CASSKDGGSIYF
TGTGCCAGCAGCAAAGACGGGGGATCCATATATTTT
>NA|NA|TRBV12-3/TRBV12-4|TRBJ1-1
CASRGRATEAFF
TGTGCCAGCAGGGGGAGGGCCACTGAAGCTTTCTTT
>NA|NA|TRBV6-5|TRBJ1-1
CASSYGGEGGAEAFF
TGTGCCAGCAGTTATGGTGGAGAGGGCGGCGCTGAAGCTTTCTTT
>NA|NA|TRBV28|TRBJ1-1
CASIGRGGYTEAFF
TGTGCCAGCATAGGCAGGGGCGGGTACACTGAAGCTTTCTTT
>NA|NA|TRBV19|TRBJ1-4
CASSSSGGAHEKLFF
TGTGCCAGTAGTAGTTCGGGGGGGGCTCATGAAAAACTGTTTTTT